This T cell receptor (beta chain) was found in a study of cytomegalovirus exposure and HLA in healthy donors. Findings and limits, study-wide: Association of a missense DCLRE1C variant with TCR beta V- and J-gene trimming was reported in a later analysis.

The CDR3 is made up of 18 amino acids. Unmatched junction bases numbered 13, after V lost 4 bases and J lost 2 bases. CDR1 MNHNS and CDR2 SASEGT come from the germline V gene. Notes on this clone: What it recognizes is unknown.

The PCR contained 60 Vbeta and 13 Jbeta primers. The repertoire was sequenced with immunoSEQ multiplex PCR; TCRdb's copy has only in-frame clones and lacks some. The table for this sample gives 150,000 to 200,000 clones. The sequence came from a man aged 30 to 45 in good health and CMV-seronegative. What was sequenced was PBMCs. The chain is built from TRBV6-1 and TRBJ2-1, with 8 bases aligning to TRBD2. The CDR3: CASSAGVNSGDPYNEQFF. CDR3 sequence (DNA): TGTGCCAGCAGTGCCGGGGTCAATAGCGGGGACCCCTACAATGAGCAGTTCTTC.